The 16 T cell receptor beta chains reported below all come from one sample, sequenced in a study of blood T cell repertoires in COVID-19. Method: immunoSEQ multiplex PCR; TCRdb's copy keeps in-frame clones and lacks some. This table holds 55,000 to 70,000 clones, 80% to 95% found once. The sample was peripheral blood. The receptor set was obtained from a human donor in a cohort sampled during active COVID-19.

The chain carries TRBV19 and TRBJ2-3, with a tentative D call TRBD1 (6 bases). V lost 6 bases and J 0 bases, leaving 7 bases between the germline ends. Per germline, CDR1 LNHDA and CDR2 SQIVND (reference sequence). The CDR3 contains 13 residues. The CDR3 coding sequence is TGTGCCAGTAGGGGACATAGCACAGATACGCAGTATTTT. This encodes CASRGHSTDTQYF.

This chain uses TRBV5-1 with TRBJ2-7, with 8 bases fitting TRBD1. V dropped 0 bases and J dropped 3; count of bases not matched to a gene: 11. The length of the CDR3 is 17 residues. Germline V gene sequence: CDR1 SGHRS, CDR2 YFSETQ. CDR3 sequence: CASSLGTGWELIYEQYF. In DNA form, the CDR3 reads TGCGCCAGCAGCTTGGGGACAGGGTGGGAGCTTATCTACGAGCAGTACTTC.

The chain employs TRBV29-1 and TRBJ1-4; D not resolved. The CDR3 length is 13 residues. The V and J ends lost 4 bases and 5 bases respectively, with 11 bases between them. CDR1 SQVTM and CDR2 ANQGSEA come from the germline V gene. CDR3 bases: TGCAGCGTTGGTTCCGGGAGAAATGAAAAACTGTTTTTT. Amino acid sequence: CSVGSGRNEKLFF.

The J gene is TRBJ2-3, the V gene TRBV6-5; a weak D match, TRBD1 (5 bases). V lost 4 bases, J lost 3 bases, and 14 bases lay in between. There are 15 residues in the CDR3. From germline, CDR1 is MNHEY and CDR2 SVGAGI. CDR3 DNA sequence: TGTGCCAGCAGTTCTCAGGGTTTCTCGACAGATACGCAGTATTTT. Its protein is CASSSQGFSTDTQYF.

CDR3 DNA sequence: TGTGCCAGCAGTACCAGGGGGTCCCCCTACGAGCAGTACTTC. The encoded protein is CASSTRGSPYEQYF. This chain joins TRBV6-6 and TRBJ2-7; 7 bases fit TRBD1. V shed 5 bases, J shed 2 bases, and the junction held 6 bases outside the gene matches. The CDR3 runs to 14 residues. Germline-derived CDR1 and CDR2 are MNHNY and SVGAGI (reference sequence).

This clone was seen only a few times. The rearrangement joins TRBV5-1 to TRBJ2-2; TRBD1 matches at 10 bases. Germline V gene lookup returns CDR1 SGHRS and CDR2 YFSETQ. The junction had 5 bases not matched to a gene; V was cut back by 4 bases and J by 2 bases. There are 16 residues in the CDR3. Written as DNA, the CDR3 is TGCGCCAGCAGCACCGGGACAGGGGATAACACCGGGGAGCTGTTTTTT. Residues: CASSTGTGDNTGELFF.

The V and J genes are TRBV27 and TRBJ1-2; D ambiguous. Germline V gene sequence: CDR1 MNHEY, CDR2 SMNVEV (reference sequence). Trimming took 3 bases from V and 5 from J, leaving 28 bases between them. The length of the CDR3 is 19 residues. The CDR3 here is CASSFLKGVGFGVGYGYTF. DNA for the CDR3: TGTGCCAGCAGTTTTCTAAAGGGAGTGGGGTTTGGGGTGGGTTATGGCTACACCTTC.

V usage is TRBV11-2 and J usage is TRBJ2-1, with D maybe TRBD2 (6 bases). From germline, CDR1 is SGHAT and CDR2 FQNNGV. V dropped 5 bases and J dropped 0 bases, with 11 bases sitting between them. The CDR3 runs 15 residues. The CDR3 region has the DNA TGTGCCAGCAGCGTCGGGGGTGGCTCCTACAATGAGCAGTTCTTC. Translation: CASSVGGGSYNEQFF.

This clone showed up just a few times. V usage is TRBV18 and J usage is TRBJ1-6, with TRBD1 matching 8 bases. In germline, CDR1 is KGHSH, CDR2 LQKENI. This CDR3 region has 14 residues. The junction had 8 bases not matched to a gene; V was cut back by 6 bases and J by 10 bases. CDR3 loop: CASSVDRGGSPLHF. CDR3 bases: TGTGCCAGCTCGGTAGACAGGGGAGGCTCACCCCTCCACTTT.

V and J are TRBV3-1 (or the pseudogene TRBV3-2) and TRBJ1-2, with TRBD1 identical over 7 bases. The germline CDR1 and CDR2 sequences are LGHDT and YNNKEL (reference sequence). V was clipped by 4 bases and J by 1 base; unmatched bases: 9. CDR3 length: 16 amino acids. CDR3 DNA sequence: TGTGCCAGCAGCCCGCCCGGGGGACAGCATAACTATGGCTACACCTTC. It encodes CASSPPGGQHNYGYTF.

The chain combines TRBV7-3 with TRBJ2-1; 14 bases fit TRBD2. Looked up from germline, CDR1 is SGHTA and CDR2 is FQGTGA. The junction had 4 bases not matched to a gene; V was cut back by 5 bases and J by 7 bases. The CDR3 runs 15 residues. In nucleotides, the CDR3 is TGTGCCAGCAGCGAGACTAGCGGGAGGGCGAATGAGCAGTTCTTC. Its protein is CASSETSGRANEQFF. The full variable domain, in which reference TRBV7-3 and TRBJ2-1 provide the parts outside the CDR3, is GAGVSQTPSNKVTEKGKYVELRCDPISGHTALYWYRQSLGQGPEFLIYFQGTGAADDSGLPNDRFFAVRPEGSVSTLKIQRTERGDSAVYLCASSETSGRANEQFFGPGTRLTVL.

The CDR3 bases are TGTGCCAGCAGTCCGACTAGTGAAGCTGAGCAGTTCTTC. It yields the protein CASSPTSEAEQFF. V usage is TRBV27 and J usage is TRBJ2-1, with TRBD2 as a possible D gene (6 bases). This CDR3 contains 13 residues. Trimming cost V 5 bases and J 9 bases, with 14 bases left between them. Germline lookup yields CDR1 MNHEY and CDR2 SMNVEV (reference sequence).

This sequence joins TRBV6-2 or TRBV6-3 and TRBJ1-2, with a weak D call TRBD1 (6 bases). The CDR3 totals 13 residues. V lost 5 bases to trimming and J lost 4 bases, with 11 bases between them. Per the germline V gene, CDR1 is MNHEY and CDR2 is SVGEGT. DNA for the CDR3: TGTGCCAGCAGTGACGACAGGCTCTATGGCTACACCTTC. Amino acid sequence: CASSDDRLYGYTF.

The genes are TRBV5-5 and TRBJ2-7; TRBD1 matches 9 bases. Looked up from germline, CDR1 is SGHKS and CDR2 is YYEKEE (reference sequence). There are 15 residues in the CDR3. J was trimmed by 0 bases and V by 5 bases; bases with no gene match: 6. CDR3 in DNA: TGTGCCAGCAGGCAAAGGGGACAGGGCTCCTACGAGCAGTACTTC. Translated: CASRQRGQGSYEQYF.

The chain recombines TRBV18 with TRBJ2-1, with D unclear. Trimming removed 0 bases at V and 1 base at J, with 7 bases between. CDR3 length equals 15 residues. The germline V gene has CDR1 KGHSH and CDR2 LQKENI. The CDR3 sequence is CASSPPSKSYNEQFF. The CDR3 bases are TGTGCCAGCTCACCACCGAGTAAGTCCTACAATGAGCAGTTCTTC.

This rearrangement joins TRBV29-1 to TRBJ2-2, with 9 bases identical to TRBD1. Unmatched junction bases numbered 3, after V lost 1 base and J lost 6 bases. The CDR3 runs to 14 residues. Germline CDR1 is SQVTM and CDR2 is ANQGSEA. CDR3 nucleotide sequence: TGCAGCGTTGAAGGGGACAGGGTGGCCGGGGAGCTGTTTTTT. Translated, it gives CSVEGDRVAGELFF.